Below are 16 T cell receptor beta chains sequenced from a single sample in a study of cytomegalovirus exposure and HLA in healthy donors. PCR primers comprised 60 Vbeta and 13 Jbeta primers. The protocol was immunoSEQ multiplex PCR, while the TCRdb copy is restricted to in-frame clones and leaves out a portion. The repertoire holds approximately 260,000 clones, with about 90% as singletons. Sequencing input: PBMCs. These receptors originate from a girl aged 2-15 years in good health and CMV-seronegative.

The chain uses TRBV27 and TRBJ1-2, with D possibly TRBD1 on 6 matching bases. The CDR3 sequence is 13 residues long. V was pared by 5 bases and J by 4 bases, with 11 bases between. Germline values: CDR1 MNHEY, CDR2 SMNVEV (reference sequence). CDR3 bases: TGTGCCAGCAGTCAGGGGTATTCCTATGGCTACACCTTC. Translated, it gives CASSQGYSYGYTF.

The rearrangement joins TRBV18 to TRBJ1-3; 7 bases are shared with TRBD1. Germline CDR1 KGHSH, CDR2 LQKENI. Unmatched junction bases numbered 5, after V lost 3 bases and J lost 0 bases. The CDR3 totals 16 residues. This CDR3 is CASSPLGTDSGNTIYF. CDR3 bases: TGTGCCAGCTCACCTTTGGGGACAGACTCTGGAAACACCATATATTTT.

The chain uses TRBV6-1 and TRBJ2-1; D perhaps matches TRBD1 (6 bases). Germline V lookup: CDR1 MNHNS, CDR2 SASEGT. The V gene lost 1 base and the J gene lost 3 bases, with 16 bases spanning the gap. The CDR3 runs 17 residues. In nucleotides, the CDR3 is TGTGCCAGCAGTGAAGGTGCGGACAGAGACTACTACAATGAGCAGTTCTTC. Amino acids: CASSEGADRDYYNEQFF.

The chain carries TRBV6-6 and TRBJ2-3; 12 nucleotides match TRBD2. Germline trimming cut 6 bases from V and 6 bases from J; bases unmatched to any gene: 7. The germline gives CDR1 MNHNY, CDR2 SVGAGI (reference sequence). This CDR3 region has 15 residues. As DNA, the CDR3 is TGTGCCAGCAGCCTAGCGGGGGGGCCTCTGGATACGCAGTATTTT. Translated, it gives CASSLAGGPLDTQYF.

This chain connects TRBV30 to TRBJ1-2; 11 bases map to TRBD1. Trimming took 0 bases from V and 7 from J; bases not matched to a gene: 7. CDR1 and CDR2 (germline): GTSNPN, SVGIG (reference sequence). CDR3 length: 15 amino acids. The CDR3 bases are TGTGCCTGGAGTGTCGGGACAGGGGGTGGCGGTGGCTACACCTTC. Amino acid sequence: CAWSVGTGGGGGYTF.

The chain uses TRBV28 and TRBJ2-1; TRBD2 matches 8 bases. This CDR3 region has 16 residues. Germline assignment: CDR1 MDHEN and CDR2 SYDVKM. The trim removed 3 bases at V and 6 bases at J, leaving 10 bases unmatched. The CDR3 is CASSFLLAVPVNEQFF. The CDR3 region has the DNA TGTGCCAGCAGTTTTTTACTAGCGGTTCCCGTCAATGAGCAGTTCTTC.

V usage is TRBV12-5 and J usage is TRBJ2-1, with unresolved D. Germline CDR1 reads LGHNT; CDR2 reads FRNRAP. The V and J ends lost 7 bases and 0 bases respectively, with 7 bases between them. There are 13 residues in the CDR3. CDR3 sequence (DNA): TGTGCTAGTGCCTACAGCTCCTACAATGAGCAGTTCTTC. Translation: CASAYSSYNEQFF.

This chain uses TRBV6-4 with TRBJ2-5, with 7 nucleotides matching TRBD2. The V and J ends lost 8 bases and 2 bases, in that order; junction bases with no gene match: 2. CDR3 length: 12 amino acids. The V gene's germline CDR1 is MRHNA and CDR2 SNTAGT. The chain's CDR3 is CASGGGQETQYF. CDR3 DNA: TGTGCCAGCGGGGGGGGGCAAGAGACCCAGTACTTC.

This clone was seen just once. This chain links TRBV7-9 with TRBJ1-4; D remains ambiguous. Deletions cut 5 bases from V and 7 bases from J, with 14 bases between. CDR3 length: 14 amino acids. Germline assignment: CDR1 SEHNR and CDR2 FQNEAQ (reference sequence). CDR3 in DNA: TGTGCCAGCAGCGCGGACTCGGGAGCTGAAAAACTGTTTTTT. As protein: CASSADSGAEKLFF.

V gene TRBV5-3 combines with J gene TRBJ1-6; D remains unclear. TRBV5-3 is designated an ORF whose function remains uncertain. The CDR3 is 16 amino acids. Trimming removed 3 bases at V and 0 bases at J, with 10 bases between. CDR3 nucleotides: TGTGCCAGAAGCTCGGAAGGGAGCTCCTATAATTCACCCCTCCACTTT. Protein product: CARSSEGSSYNSPLHF.

The chain employs TRBV5-8 and TRBJ1-5, with D perhaps TRBD1 (5 bases). The V gene lost 5 bases and the J gene lost 5 bases, with 23 bases spanning the gap. The CDR3 has 17 residues. Per the germline V gene, CDR1 is SGHTS and CDR2 is YDEGEE. This CDR3 is CASSHRPGGSGYQPQHF. The CDR3, as DNA: TGTGCCAGCAGTCATCGCCCCGGGGGGTCAGGGTATCAGCCCCAGCATTTT.

The V gene is TRBV6-5, the J gene TRBJ2-1, with 7 nucleotides matching TRBD1. V was pared by 5 bases and J by 10 bases, with 8 bases of the junction left unmatched. The CDR3 spans 13 residues. CDR1 MNHEY and CDR2 SVGAGI come from the germline V gene. The CDR3 bases are TGTGCCAGCAGTAAGGACCCCAGGGGGGAGCAGTTCTTC. The encoded protein is CASSKDPRGEQFF.

In its sample, this clone was seen once. The V gene is TRBV5-1, the J gene TRBJ2-7, with D tentatively TRBD2 (6 bases). The CDR3 covers 18 residues. Per the germline V gene, CDR1 is SGHRS and CDR2 is YFSETQ. The V gene lost 2 bases and the J gene lost 3 bases, with 24 bases spanning the gap. CDR3 DNA: TGCGCCAGCAGCTTCACCACGGGTAGTAGCGGCCTTCTCTACGAGCAGTACTTC. Translated: CASSFTTGSSGLLYEQYF. Using reference TRBV5-1 and TRBJ2-7 for the parts outside the CDR3, the full variable domain is KAGVTQTPRYLIKTRGQQVTLSCSPISGHRSVSWYQQTPGQGLQFLFEYFSETQRNKGNFPGRFSGRQFSNSRSEMNVSTLELGDSALYLCASSFTTGSSGLLYEQYFGPGTRLTVT.

The CDR3 sequence is CSVVRGLHMNTEAFF. The CDR3 DNA is TGCAGCGTTGTGCGGGGGCTGCATATGAACACTGAAGCTTTCTTT. J is TRBJ1-1 and V is TRBV29-1; tentatively, D is TRBD1 (6 bases). The germline CDR1 and CDR2 sequences are SQVTM and ANQGSEA. This CDR3 spans 15 amino acids. V gave up 4 bases and J gave up 0 bases, with 15 bases separating them.

The table lists this clone with a count of one. The chain is built from TRBV2 and TRBJ2-3, with D possibly TRBD2 on 6 matching bases. Germline CDR1 and CDR2: SNHLY and FYNNEI. This CDR3 region has 15 residues. Trimming left V 6 bases short and J 7 bases short, with 20 bases between. In DNA form, the CDR3 reads TGTGCCAGCAGAAGGAGGGAGTACGGAAGGAATACGCAGTATTTT. It translates to CASRRREYGRNTQYF.

The chain recombines TRBV7-9 with TRBJ2-7, with a possible D match to TRBD1 (6 bases). V lost 6 bases to trimming and J lost 4 bases, with 16 bases between them. Germline V CDR1 and CDR2: SEHNR, FQNEAQ (reference sequence). The CDR3 length is 14 residues. CDR3 sequence (DNA): TGTGCCAGCAGTCATTCAGGGGAAGGGTACGAGCAGTACTTC. Its protein product is CASSHSGEGYEQYF.